The clone carrying this T cell receptor (beta chain) was detected ten times or more. No antigen is known for it. This record comes from a study of regulatory T cells in long-lasting Graves disease. Documented time point: newly diagnosed GD, antithyroid drugs for less than 3 months. The authors made the TCR library using RNA they extracted from PBMCs. Blood from the periphery, nine milliliters in all, was drawn into EDTA tubes. Investigators prepared the TCR beta libraries by applying iRepertoire HTBI primers and Arm-PCR of CDR3 regions. One entry per CDR3 protein, called by TCRdb with MiXCR from the multiplex PCR reads. The sample consists of about 320,000 distinct CDR3 sequences, 15% to 20% of them appearing once. CDR1 and CDR2 from the germline V gene are SGHRS and YFSETQ. V was trimmed by 0 bases and J by 3 bases, leaving 14 bases between them. The CDR3 spans 16 residues. Study results and caveats: Persistent Graves' disease cases displayed lower TCR diversity than newly diagnosed ones.

The gene calls are TRBV5-1 and TRBJ2-3; TRBD2 is a possible D gene (6 bases). Sequenced material: peripheral blood mononuclear cells (PBMCs), taken at new diagnosis, from a patient treated with antithyroid drugs. This TCR derives from a female donor with Graves disease. In DNA form, the CDR3 reads TGCGCCAGCAGCTTGGGTCTAGCGATGGGAACAGATACGCAGTATTTT. Translation gives CASSLGLAMGTDTQYF.